Below, one T cell receptor (beta chain) is given with its context. Its target is unknown. The table came from immunoSEQ multiplex PCR; TCRdb's copy has only in-frame clones and leaves some out. The repertoire holds over 7,500 clones, with less than 85% as singletons. The source of the sample is a study of T cell repertoires in ileal Crohn's disease. Study-level background: About half of patients got postoperative therapy: approximately twelve thiopurines, 18 anti-TNF.

The CDR3 contains 12 residues. Study-wide findings and caveats: Clonality above 26.8% at surgery always came with endoscopic recurrence. High-frequency clones were more common in sorted CD8 than CD4 cells. Active smokers at surgery had more clonal expansions than non-smokers.

The source of this sequence is an adult with Crohn's disease. This chain links TRBV21-1 with TRBJ1-5; the table's D call TRBD1 went unverified against the DNA. TRBV21-1 is a known pseudogene. The sequenced sample was ileal tissue. CDR3 in amino acids: CASSKAIQPQHF. CDR3 bases: TGTGCCAGCAGCAAAGCCATTCAGCCCCAGCATTTT.